One and the same sample provided the 24 T cell receptor beta chains below, sequenced in a study of chemoradiotherapy in HPV16-positive cancers. Produced via immunoSEQ multiplex PCR; TCRdb's table is partial and in-frame only. This table holds around 17,000 clones, around 92% found once. Sequencing used blood, obtained from a patient who underwent chemoradiotherapy. Receptors originate from a human donor with HPV-associated anogenital cancer.

This clone appeared a single time. The chain recombines TRBV15 with TRBJ2-1; 10 bases align to TRBD2. CDR1 is LNHNV and CDR2 is YYDKDF in the germline V gene (reference sequence). CDR3 length equals 15 residues. The V and J ends lost 2 bases and 6 bases, in that order; junction bases with no gene match: 4. CDR3 bases: TGTGCCACCAGCAGACTAGCGGGAGAGGGCAATGAGCAGTTCTTC. Translating it yields CATSRLAGEGNEQFF.

This rearrangement joins TRBV11-2 to TRBJ2-1; D might be TRBD1 (7 bases). Trimming pared 6 bases from V and 9 bases from J, leaving 30 bases between. Germline loops: CDR1 SGHAT, CDR2 FQNNGV. The CDR3 is 18 amino acids. In nucleotides, the CDR3 is TGTGCCAGCAGGAAACTTACCGGCCAGACAGGGAGGACGGGTGAGCAGTTCTTC. Translating it yields CASRKLTGQTGRTGEQFF.

This rearrangement joins TRBV5-6 to TRBJ2-5; D may match TRBD1 or TRBD2 (5 bases each). The CDR3 is 14 amino acids. Germline CDR1 and CDR2: SGHDT and YYEEEE. V gave up 4 bases and J gave up 1 base, with 11 bases separating them. This CDR3 reads CASSREQVQETQYF. CDR3 DNA: TGTGCCAGCAGCCGGGAACAGGTCCAAGAGACCCAGTACTTC.

This chain uses TRBV10-3 with TRBJ2-5; D perhaps matches TRBD2 (5 bases). V was pared by 8 bases and J by 4 bases, with 14 bases between. CDR3 size: 13 residues. The germline gives CDR1 ENHRY, CDR2 SYGVKD. The CDR3 here is CAISAGLGETQYF. DNA for the CDR3: TGTGCCATCTCGGCGGGCCTGGGAGAGACCCAGTACTTC.

The rearrangement links TRBV18 to TRBJ1-2; 9 positions match TRBD1. Losses at the gene ends were 2 bases for V and 4 bases for J; bases not matched to a gene: 8. CDR3 length equals 16 residues. Germline V gene lookup returns CDR1 KGHSH and CDR2 LQKENI. The CDR3 loop is CASSPNTPGQGYGYTF. The CDR3, as DNA: TGTGCCAGCTCACCAAACACGCCGGGACAGGGCTATGGCTACACCTTC.

CDR3 protein: CASSLFSNQPQHF. CDR3 nucleotide sequence: TGTGCCAGCAGCTTATTCAGCAATCAGCCCCAGCATTTT. The V gene is TRBV11-2, the J gene TRBJ1-5, with D unresolved. This CDR3 comprises 13 residues. The V end was cut by 2 bases, the J end by 1 base, with 3 bases between. Germline V gene lookup returns CDR1 SGHAT and CDR2 FQNNGV. The full variable domain, in which reference TRBV11-2 and TRBJ1-5 provide the parts outside the CDR3, is EAGVAQSPRYKIIEKRQSVAFWCNPISGHATLYWYQQILGQGPKLLIQFQNNGVVDDSQLPKDRFSAERLKGVDSTLKIQPAKLEDSAVYLCASSLFSNQPQHFGDGTRLSIL.

V gene TRBV19 combines with J gene TRBJ1-1; D may be TRBD1 (5 bases). Germline V gives CDR1 LNHDA, CDR2 SQIVND (reference sequence). CDR3 length equals 15 residues. Trimming left V 3 bases short and J 3 bases short, with 14 bases between. This CDR3 reads CASSIGSGGYTEAFF. The DNA for the CDR3 is TGTGCCAGTAGTATCGGTTCGGGGGGTTACACTGAAGCTTTCTTT.

The genes are TRBV9 and TRBJ2-1; 10 nucleotides line up with TRBD2. The ends lost 0 bases at V and 8 bases at J; junction bases unmatched: 5. The CDR3 spans 15 residues. From germline, CDR1 is SGDLS and CDR2 YYNGEE. In DNA, the CDR3 is TGTGCCAGCAGCGTAGATAGCGGGAGGTTCGATGAGCAGTTCTTC. It specifies CASSVDSGRFDEQFF.

This chain connects TRBV6-5 to TRBJ2-7; D possibly corresponds to TRBD2 (5 bases). The CDR3 has 10 residues. Germline V lookup: CDR1 MNHEY, CDR2 SVGAGI. V lost 6 bases and J lost 9, with 9 bases in between. CDR3 coding DNA: TGTGCCAGCAGCCTTGAGGGGCAGTACTTC. It is translated as CASSLEGQYF.

This clone was recorded only once. The chain couples TRBV6-6 to TRBJ2-6; no definite D call. The CDR3 is made up of 12 amino acids. Per the germline V gene, CDR1 is MNHNY and CDR2 is SVGAGI (reference sequence). CDR3 bases: TGTGCGTCATTCGCTGGGGCCAACGTCCTGACTTTC. Translating it yields CASFAGANVLTF.

The chain combines TRBV5-1 with TRBJ2-7, with TRBD2 matching 8 bases. The trim removed 1 base at V and 1 base at J, leaving 7 bases unmatched. Germline assignment: CDR1 SGHRS and CDR2 YFSETQ. The CDR3 has 16 residues. The DNA of the CDR3 is TGCGCCAGCAGCTTGTGGGCGGGGGGTGAATCCTACGAGCAGTACTTC. This gives the protein CASSLWAGGESYEQYF.

V usage is TRBV6-6 and J usage is TRBJ2-7; D uncertain. Germline lookup yields CDR1 MNHNY and CDR2 SVGAGI (reference sequence). Trimming took off 5 bases at V and 4 bases at J, with 6 bases between the two ends. The CDR3 has 11 amino acids. The CDR3 coding sequence is TGTGCCAGCAGTCCCAAATACGAGCAGTACTTC. Protein product: CASSPKYEQYF.

The gene calls are TRBV7-3 and TRBJ2-1; perhaps D is TRBD1 or TRBD2 (7 bases each). The V gene's germline CDR1 is SGHTA and CDR2 FQGTGA. There are 14 residues in the CDR3. The V and J ends lost 6 bases and 15 bases respectively, with 24 bases between them. CDR3 amino acids: CASSQTPGGAGAFF. CDR3 DNA: TGTGCCAGCAGTCAAACCCCAGGGGGGGCAGGAGCGTTCTTC.

The chain is built from TRBV5-1 and TRBJ2-5, with TRBD1 matching 7 bases. This CDR3 comprises 15 residues. Germline V gene data show CDR1 as SGHRS and CDR2 as YFSETQ. J gave up 1 base and V 3 bases, and 6 bases lay outside the gene matches. The CDR3 loop reads CASSSPTGTQETQYF. In DNA form, the CDR3 reads TGCGCCAGCAGCTCCCCGACAGGGACCCAAGAGACCCAGTACTTC.

This chain joins TRBV19 and TRBJ1-5; D is perhaps TRBD1 (6 bases). The length of the CDR3 is 14 residues. Germline V gives CDR1 LNHDA, CDR2 SQIVND (reference sequence). V lost 2 bases and J lost 6, with 11 bases in between. The CDR3 is CASSITGTGQPQHF. The CDR3 nucleotides are TGTGCCAGTAGTATAACAGGGACGGGTCAGCCCCAGCATTTT.

The genes are TRBV27 and TRBJ2-3, with TRBD1 matching over 8 bases. Germline V gene lookup returns CDR1 MNHEY and CDR2 SMNVEV (reference sequence). This CDR3 is 16 amino acids long. V lost 6 bases and J lost 0; bases outside the gene matches: 8. Here the CDR3 reads CASRIDRGTSTDTQYF. CDR3 in DNA: TGTGCCAGCAGGATTGACAGGGGCACTAGCACAGATACGCAGTATTTT.

This chain links TRBV6-1 with TRBJ2-3; D could derive from TRBD1 or TRBD2 (6 bases each). The CDR3 length is 17 residues. V dropped 4 bases and J dropped 3 bases, with 20 bases sitting between them. Germline lookup yields CDR1 MNHNS and CDR2 SASEGT. The CDR3, as DNA: TGTGCCAGCAGTGGAGCAGGAGGGCAGGGGTTAACAGATACGCAGTATTTT. It translates to CASSGAGGQGLTDTQYF.

The chain couples TRBV30 to TRBJ2-1; 8 bases are a match to TRBD2. The J segment lost 0 bases and the V segment lost 6 bases, leaving 4 bases of the junction unmatched. Germline V gene lookup returns CDR1 GTSNPN and CDR2 SVGIG (reference sequence). The CDR3 is made up of 14 amino acids. The CDR3 protein is CACLSGVSYNEQFF. Here the CDR3 DNA reads TGTGCCTGCCTTAGCGGGGTCTCCTACAATGAGCAGTTCTTC. Together with reference TRBV30 and TRBJ2-1, the CDR3 gives the full variable domain: SQTIHQWPATLVQPVGSPLSLECTVEGTSNPNLYWYRQAAGRGLQLLFYSVGIGQISSEVPQNLSASRPQDRQFILSSKKLLLSDSGFYLCACLSGVSYNEQFFGPGTRLTVL.

In its sample, this clone was seen a few times. J is TRBJ1-4 and V is TRBV4-1; 10 nucleotides agree with TRBD1. Germline V gives CDR1 MGHRA, CDR2 YSYEKL. J gave up 1 base and V 2 bases, and 16 bases lay outside the gene matches. The CDR3 runs to 21 residues. The CDR3 nucleotides are TGCGCCAGCAGCCAATCCCCCTGGGGGGACAGGGGAGATGAAACTAATGAAAAACTGTTTTTT. It codes for CASSQSPWGDRGDETNEKLFF.

The chain couples TRBV15 to TRBJ2-7; D might be TRBD1 (5 bases). Germline V gene data show CDR1 as LNHNV and CDR2 as YYDKDF (reference sequence). V lost 0 bases to trimming and J lost 4 bases, with 7 bases between them. The length of the CDR3 is 13 residues. DNA for the CDR3: TGTGCCACCAGCAGAGAGAAGGGGTACGAGCAGTACTTC. Its protein is CATSREKGYEQYF.

The gene calls are TRBV7-9 and TRBJ2-3, with D possibly TRBD1 on 5 matching bases. The germline V and J ends were trimmed by 5 bases and 4 bases, with 7 bases remaining between them. CDR3 size: 12 residues. Germline CDR1 is SEHNR and CDR2 is FQNEAQ (reference sequence). The CDR3 nucleotides are TGTGCCAGCAGCCGGACATCAGATACGCAGTATTTT. Amino acids: CASSRTSDTQYF. The variable domain in full, with the rest retrieved from reference TRBV7-9 and TRBJ2-3, is DTGVSQNPRHKITKRGQNVTFRCDPISEHNRLYWYRQTLGQGPEFLTYFQNEAQLEKSRLLSDRFSAERPKGSFSTLEIQRTEQGDSAMYLCASSRTSDTQYFGPGTRLTVL.

The rearrangement uses TRBV9 and TRBJ2-4; no clear D gene. Germline CDR1 is SGDLS and CDR2 is YYNGEE. Trimming took 3 bases from V and 0 from J, leaving 10 bases between them. This CDR3 region has 15 residues. The CDR3 DNA reads as TGTGCCAGCAGCGGTGGGTGGCTAGCCAAAAACATTCAGTACTTC. The encoded protein is CASSGGWLAKNIQYF.

J is TRBJ2-5 and V is TRBV5-4; perhaps TRBD1 as D (6 bases). The CDR3 is 13 amino acids. In germline, CDR1 is SGHNT, CDR2 YYREEE (reference sequence). Trimming removed 4 bases at V and 7 bases at J, with 14 bases between. In DNA form, the CDR3 reads TGTGCCAGCAGCGTTCGGGAAGGGGGGACCCAGTACTTC. This translates into CASSVREGGTQYF.

V gene TRBV6-1 combines with J gene TRBJ1-5; a weak D match, TRBD1 (6 bases). CDR1 and CDR2 from the germline V gene are MNHNS and SASEGT. The CDR3 extends over 15 amino acids. V was trimmed by 6 bases and J by 5 bases, leaving 17 bases between them. The CDR3 protein is CASRRDTPTYQPQHF. In DNA form, the CDR3 reads TGTGCCAGCAGGAGGGACACTCCGACCTATCAGCCCCAGCATTTT.